Listed below are T cell receptor beta chains from one sample, sequenced in a study of blood T cell repertoires in COVID-19. Libraries were prepared by immunoSEQ multiplex PCR; TCRdb keeps only in-frame clonotypes and omits some of them. Of approximately 300,000 clones in the sample, approximately 86% are singletons; the top ten hold around 1%. Material for sequencing was peripheral blood. These receptors were collected from a human donor with COVID-19, enrolled during active disease. The donor label of this sample is uncertain. The CDR3 runs from the conserved cysteine through the conserved F or W. D genes are given only for firm matches. The size entry is marked missing in some rows and otherwise reads once, few, many or a size class.

j_call: TRBJ1-4
v_call: TRBV28
clone_size: NA
d_call: TRBD1
cdr3_length: 15
cdr3_nt: TGTGCCAGCATTCCCGGGACAGGGGGCGGTGAAAAACTGTTTTTT
cdr3_aa: CASIPGTGGGEKLFF

j_call: TRBJ1-2
v_call: TRBV4-1
clone_size: NA
d_call: TRBD1
cdr3_length: 15
cdr3_nt: TGCGCCAGCAGCCTTGGGACAGGGATAGACTATGGCTACACCTTC
cdr3_aa: CASSLGTGIDYGYTF

j_call: TRBJ1-1
v_call: TRBV5-6
clone_size: NA
d_call: NA
cdr3_length: 16
cdr3_nt: TGTGCCAGCAGCTTGGCCCAATGGAGGACGAACACTGAAGCTTTCTTT
cdr3_aa: CASSLAQWRTNTEAFF

j_call: TRBJ1-2
v_call: TRBV10-3
clone_size: NA
d_call: NA
cdr3_length: 12
cdr3_nt: TGTGCCATCAGTGTCCTAGGCGGCGGCTACACCTTC
cdr3_aa: CAISVLGGGYTF

j_call: TRBJ1-4
v_call: TRBV6-5
clone_size: once
d_call: NA
cdr3_length: 11
cdr3_nt: TGTGCCAGCAGTTACGGCGAAAAACTGTTTTTT
cdr3_aa: CASSYGEKLFF

j_call: TRBJ1-3
v_call: TRBV30
clone_size: few
d_call: TRBD1
cdr3_length: 15
cdr3_nt: TGTGCCTGGATGGCAGGGGGTATTCTCGGAAACACCATATATTTT
cdr3_aa: CAWMAGGILGNTIYF

j_call: TRBJ2-1
v_call: TRBV27
clone_size: NA
d_call: TRBD2
cdr3_length: 18
cdr3_nt: TGTGCCAGCAGTTCCTACGTTGGACTAGCGGGAGTAGGGAATGAGCAGTTCTTC
cdr3_aa: CASSSYVGLAGVGNEQFF

j_call: TRBJ2-3
v_call: TRBV28
clone_size: once
d_call: NA
cdr3_length: 15
cdr3_nt: TGTGCCAGCAGTTTATGGGGCAGGTCAACAGATACGCAGTATTTT
cdr3_aa: CASSLWGRSTDTQYF

j_call: TRBJ2-1
v_call: TRBV19
clone_size: NA
d_call: NA
cdr3_length: 13
cdr3_nt: TGTGCCAGTAGTATTATCAACTCAAATGAGCAGTTCTTC
cdr3_aa: CASSIINSNEQFF

j_call: TRBJ2-5
v_call: TRBV6-5
clone_size: NA
d_call: NA
cdr3_length: 15
cdr3_nt: TGTGCCAGCAGGCCCGGACACCAGGGACAAGAGACCCAGTACTTC
cdr3_aa: CASRPGHQGQETQYF